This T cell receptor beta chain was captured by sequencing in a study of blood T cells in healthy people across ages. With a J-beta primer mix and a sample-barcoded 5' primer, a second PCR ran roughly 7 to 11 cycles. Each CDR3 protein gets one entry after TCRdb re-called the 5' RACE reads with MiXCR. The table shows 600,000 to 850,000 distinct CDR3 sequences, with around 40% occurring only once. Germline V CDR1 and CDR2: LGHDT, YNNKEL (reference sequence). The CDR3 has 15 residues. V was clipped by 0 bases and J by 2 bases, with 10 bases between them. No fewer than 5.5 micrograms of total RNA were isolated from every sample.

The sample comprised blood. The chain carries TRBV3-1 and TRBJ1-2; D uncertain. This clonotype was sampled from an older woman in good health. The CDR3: CASSQDLAQNYGYTF. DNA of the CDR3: TGTGCCAGCAGCCAAGATTTAGCACAGAACTATGGCTACACCTTC.